The clone carrying this T cell receptor (beta chain) was picked up a small number of times. Its antigen remains unknown. The source of the sample is a study of siplizumab effects on memory and regulatory T cells. Study results and limitations: The mapping of alloreactive clones to unstimulated subsets covered only a minor fraction of them. Confirmation that proliferating Tregs from siplizumab cultures had suppressive function was not obtained. The Treg-derived share of mappable alloreactive CD4+ clones averaged roughly 64% with siplizumab and around 26% in controls. Many proliferating CD4+ or CD8+ clones remained unclassified. Roughly 75-97% of them could not be assigned either a naive or a memory phenotype.

The repertoire was sequenced with immunoSEQ multiplex PCR; TCRdb's copy has only in-frame clones and lacks some. Among approximately 100,000 clones, 94% were seen once, and the ten largest hold over 0.55%. Germline loops: CDR1 KGHSH, CDR2 LQKENI. V shed 3 bases and J 0 bases; nucleotides not matched to a gene: 4. This CDR3 is 15 amino acids long. The sequencing sample was made of Tregs sorted from blood. The chain links TRBV18 to TRBJ2-7; TRBD1 aligns across 8 bases. The clonotype was recovered from a human donor in good health. CDR3 DNA: TGTGCCAGCTCACCCTGGGACAGGAGCTCCTACGAGCAGTACTTC. Protein: CASSPWDRSSYEQYF.